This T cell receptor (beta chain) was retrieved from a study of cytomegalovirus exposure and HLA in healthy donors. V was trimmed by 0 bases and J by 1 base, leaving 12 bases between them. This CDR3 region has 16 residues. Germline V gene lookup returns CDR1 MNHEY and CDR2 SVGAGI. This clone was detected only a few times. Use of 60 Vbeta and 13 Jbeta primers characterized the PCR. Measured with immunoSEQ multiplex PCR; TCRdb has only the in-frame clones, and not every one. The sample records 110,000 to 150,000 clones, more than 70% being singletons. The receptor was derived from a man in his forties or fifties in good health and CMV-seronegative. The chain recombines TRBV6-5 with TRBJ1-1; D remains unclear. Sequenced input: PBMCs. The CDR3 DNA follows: TGTGCCAGCAGTTACTCCGGAGCAATCTGGAACACTGAAGCTTTCTTT. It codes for CASSYSGAIWNTEAFF.